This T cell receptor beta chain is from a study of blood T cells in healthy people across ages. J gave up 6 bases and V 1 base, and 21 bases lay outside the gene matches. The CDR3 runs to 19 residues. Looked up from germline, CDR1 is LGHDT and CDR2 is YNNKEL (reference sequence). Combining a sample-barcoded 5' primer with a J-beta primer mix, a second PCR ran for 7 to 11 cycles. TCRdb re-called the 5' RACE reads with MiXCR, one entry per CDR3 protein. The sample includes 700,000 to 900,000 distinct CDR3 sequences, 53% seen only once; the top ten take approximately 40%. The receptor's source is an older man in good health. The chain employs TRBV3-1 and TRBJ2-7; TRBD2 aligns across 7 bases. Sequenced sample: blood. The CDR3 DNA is TGTGCCAGCAGCCAAGGGGTGATCCGAGCGGGAAGAGTAAAGGGCGAGCAGTACTTC. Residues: CASSQGVIRAGRVKGEQYF.